The rows below give T cell receptor beta chains drawn from one sample of a study. TCRdb reprocessed the 5' RACE reads via MiXCR and lists one record per CDR3 protein. The sample consists of under 35,000 distinct CDR3 sequences, around a quarter of them appearing once. Input material: memory CD4+ T cells sorted from blood. These receptors came from a female donor with breast cancer. Each CDR3 is given with its conserved first and last residue. The D gene is left open where the match is weak. Part of the rows lack a size; the others show once, few, many or a class for expanded clones.

cdr3_nt: TGTGCCAGCAGTACACGAGCCAGCTACAATGAGCAGTTCTTC
cdr3_aa: CASSTRASYNEQFF
j_call: TRBJ2-1
d_call: -
v_call: TRBV7-9
clone_size: -

cdr3_nt: TGTGCCAGCAGTTTAGGGGGTTCCTACGAGCAGTACTTC
cdr3_aa: CASSLGGSYEQYF
j_call: TRBJ2-7
d_call: -
v_call: TRBV6-2/TRBV6-3
clone_size: few

cdr3_nt: TGTGCCAGCAGCCCTGGACGCAGAGAAGCTTTCTTT
cdr3_aa: CASSPGRREAFF
j_call: TRBJ1-1
d_call: -
v_call: TRBV7-6
clone_size: -

cdr3_nt: TGTGCCAGCAGTTACCTAGCGGGAGGTTTTACAGATACGCAGTATTTT
cdr3_aa: CASSYLAGGFTDTQYF
j_call: TRBJ2-3
d_call: TRBD2
v_call: TRBV6-5
clone_size: many

cdr3_nt: TGTGCCACCAGCAGAGATCGGGACAACCAAGAGACCCAGTACTTC
cdr3_aa: CATSRDRDNQETQYF
j_call: TRBJ2-5
d_call: -
v_call: TRBV15
clone_size: -

cdr3_nt: TGTGCCAGCAGCTTTAATCCGGGACTAGCCTACGAGCAGTACTTC
cdr3_aa: CASSFNPGLAYEQYF
j_call: TRBJ2-7
d_call: TRBD2
v_call: TRBV7-9
clone_size: many

cdr3_nt: TGCGCCAGCAGCCAAGTCAGCCTTAATCAGCCCCAGCATTTT
cdr3_aa: CASSQVSLNQPQHF
j_call: TRBJ1-5
d_call: -
v_call: TRBV4-1
clone_size: many

cdr3_nt: TGTGCCAGCAGTTTCCGTTCCCCCAATGAGCAGTTCTTC
cdr3_aa: CASSFRSPNEQFF
j_call: TRBJ2-1
d_call: -
v_call: TRBV27
clone_size: many

cdr3_nt: TGCAGTGCTCCCGAGCAGGGGGGAAACACCGGGGAGCTGTTTTTT
cdr3_aa: CSAPEQGGNTGELFF
j_call: TRBJ2-2
d_call: -
v_call: TRBV20-1
clone_size: few

cdr3_nt: TGTGCCAGCAACTCCGGAGGGAGGGATGGCTACACCTTC
cdr3_aa: CASNSGGRDGYTF
j_call: TRBJ1-2
d_call: -
v_call: TRBV9
clone_size: -

cdr3_nt: TGTGCCAGCAGCTTCCCTTTCAATGAGCAGTTCTTC
cdr3_aa: CASSFPFNEQFF
j_call: TRBJ2-1
d_call: -
v_call: TRBV7-8
clone_size: few

cdr3_nt: TGTGCCAACAGTTTCCGACAGGGCACCTATGGCTACACCTTC
cdr3_aa: CANSFRQGTYGYTF
j_call: TRBJ1-2
d_call: TRBD1
v_call: TRBV27
clone_size: -

cdr3_nt: TGTGCCAGCAGTTTTGGGGTTGACTATGGCTACACCTTC
cdr3_aa: CASSFGVDYGYTF
j_call: TRBJ1-2
d_call: -
v_call: TRBV28
clone_size: once

cdr3_nt: TGTGCCAGCGGAACGGAGTATGGCTACACCTTC
cdr3_aa: CASGTEYGYTF
j_call: TRBJ1-2
d_call: -
v_call: TRBV12-3/TRBV12-4
clone_size: many

cdr3_nt: TGTGCCAGCGGCGGACAGTCTAGGGCCCACTATGGCTACACCTTC
cdr3_aa: CASGGQSRAHYGYTF
j_call: TRBJ1-2
d_call: -
v_call: TRBV7-9
clone_size: medium-sized

cdr3_nt: TGCGCCAGCAGCTTGATGGGGCAGGGCGAGCAGTACTTC
cdr3_aa: CASSLMGQGEQYF
j_call: TRBJ2-7
d_call: -
v_call: TRBV5-1
clone_size: many

cdr3_nt: TGTGCCAGCAGCCCCTCGTCGGATGAGCAGTTCTTC
cdr3_aa: CASSPSSDEQFF
j_call: TRBJ2-1
d_call: -
v_call: TRBV12-3/TRBV12-4
clone_size: few

cdr3_nt: TGCAGTGCTAGGAGGACAGGGGTAGGGAATTCACCCCTCCACTTT
cdr3_aa: CSARRTGVGNSPLHF
j_call: TRBJ1-6
d_call: TRBD1
v_call: TRBV20-1
clone_size: -

cdr3_nt: TGTGCCAGCAGCTTATCTGCAGTTCCCCACAATGAGCAGTTCTTC
cdr3_aa: CASSLSAVPHNEQFF
j_call: TRBJ2-1
d_call: -
v_call: TRBV7-3
clone_size: -

cdr3_nt: TGTGCCAGCAGCAAAAGGACGAACACCGGGGAGCTGTTTTTT
cdr3_aa: CASSKRTNTGELFF
j_call: TRBJ2-2
d_call: -
v_call: TRBV6-2/TRBV6-3
clone_size: -

cdr3_nt: TGTGCCAGCAGGCCTTCTAACACCGGGGAGCTGGTTTTT
cdr3_aa: CASRPSNTGELVF
j_call: TRBJ2-2
d_call: -
v_call: TRBV7-9
clone_size: few

cdr3_nt: TGTGCCAGCAGCCAAGATCGGGGACAGGGGGCCTACGAGCAGTACTTC
cdr3_aa: CASSQDRGQGAYEQYF
j_call: TRBJ2-7
d_call: TRBD1
v_call: TRBV4-2
clone_size: many

cdr3_nt: TGTGCCAGCAGTTTACATCCCCTAGCGGGGACCTACAATGAGCAGTTCTTC
cdr3_aa: CASSLHPLAGTYNEQFF
j_call: TRBJ2-1
d_call: TRBD2
v_call: TRBV27
clone_size: many

cdr3_nt: TGCGCCAGCAGCCAAGATCTAAGTCTAGCGGTCTACGAGCAGTACTTC
cdr3_aa: CASSQDLSLAVYEQYF
j_call: TRBJ2-7
d_call: TRBD2
v_call: TRBV4-3
clone_size: many

cdr3_nt: TGTGCCAGCGGCCAGCGGGCGATGGAGCAGTTCTTC
cdr3_aa: CASGQRAMEQFF
j_call: TRBJ2-1
d_call: -
v_call: TRBV6-5
clone_size: -

cdr3_nt: TGTGCCAGCAGGGACAGGGGGAACTACGAGCAGTACTTC
cdr3_aa: CASRDRGNYEQYF
j_call: TRBJ2-7
d_call: TRBD1
v_call: TRBV14
clone_size: -

cdr3_nt: TGTGCCAGCAGCTGGACTAGAAATGAGCAGTTCTTC
cdr3_aa: CASSWTRNEQFF
j_call: TRBJ2-1
d_call: TRBD2
v_call: TRBV7-6
clone_size: many

cdr3_nt: TGTGCCAGCAGCGTATATCAGAACACTGAAGCTTTCTTT
cdr3_aa: CASSVYQNTEAFF
j_call: TRBJ1-1
d_call: -
v_call: TRBV9
clone_size: many

cdr3_nt: TGTGCCACCAATCGACGGGGAACCGATACGCAGTATTTT
cdr3_aa: CATNRRGTDTQYF
j_call: TRBJ2-3
d_call: -
v_call: TRBV24-1
clone_size: -

cdr3_nt: TGCGCCAGCAGCCAAGGGAGGACCGAGCAGTACTTC
cdr3_aa: CASSQGRTEQYF
j_call: TRBJ2-7
d_call: -
v_call: TRBV4-1
clone_size: few

cdr3_nt: TGTGCCAGCAGCCAAGATATGGCGGGGGGGCTGAAAGAGCAGTTCTTC
cdr3_aa: CASSQDMAGGLKEQFF
j_call: TRBJ2-1
d_call: TRBD2
v_call: TRBV3-1
clone_size: -

cdr3_nt: TGTGCCAGCAGTTTACAGGGGTTCCACGAGCAGTACTTC
cdr3_aa: CASSLQGFHEQYF
j_call: TRBJ2-7
d_call: -
v_call: TRBV12-3/TRBV12-4
clone_size: few

cdr3_nt: TGTGCCAGCAGCTTTCGGCCTACTAGCACAGATACGCAGTATTTT
cdr3_aa: CASSFRPTSTDTQYF
j_call: TRBJ2-3
d_call: -
v_call: TRBV11-1
clone_size: many

cdr3_nt: TGCGCCAGCAGCCAAGATGAGTGGACAGGCTACGAGCAGTACTTC
cdr3_aa: CASSQDEWTGYEQYF
j_call: TRBJ2-7
d_call: TRBD1
v_call: TRBV4-1
clone_size: -

cdr3_nt: TGTGCCAGCAGAGGGCTGCGCCAGGGGGTGGGGGATCAGCCCCAGCATTTT
cdr3_aa: CASRGLRQGVGDQPQHF
j_call: TRBJ1-5
d_call: TRBD1
v_call: TRBV6-2/TRBV6-3
clone_size: many

cdr3_nt: TGCGCCAGCAGTCTAAGTAGGAACACTGAAGCTTTCTTT
cdr3_aa: CASSLSRNTEAFF
j_call: TRBJ1-1
d_call: -
v_call: TRBV5-1
clone_size: many

cdr3_nt: TGTGCCAGCAGCTTGGGGGGGTGGCCCCAGCATTTT
cdr3_aa: CASSLGGWPQHF
j_call: TRBJ1-5
d_call: -
v_call: TRBV5-6
clone_size: -

cdr3_nt: TGTGCCAGCAGTTTCGGACGGTCGAACACCGGGGAGCTGTTTTTT
cdr3_aa: CASSFGRSNTGELFF
j_call: TRBJ2-2
d_call: -
v_call: TRBV28
clone_size: few

cdr3_nt: TGTGCCAGCAGCTTAAAGGGGGCATCCTACGAGCAGTACTTC
cdr3_aa: CASSLKGASYEQYF
j_call: TRBJ2-7
d_call: TRBD1
v_call: TRBV13
clone_size: -

cdr3_nt: TGTGCCAGCAGTTCCAGGGGCTCCTACAATGAGCAGTTCTTC
cdr3_aa: CASSSRGSYNEQFF
j_call: TRBJ2-1
d_call: -
v_call: TRBV27
clone_size: -

cdr3_nt: TGTGCCAGCAGCCCCGGAGCCGGGGAGCTGTTTTTT
cdr3_aa: CASSPGAGELFF
j_call: TRBJ2-2
d_call: -
v_call: TRBV7-2
clone_size: -

cdr3_nt: TGTGCCAGCAGCTTGCAGGGTGAAGCTTTCTTT
cdr3_aa: CASSLQGEAFF
j_call: TRBJ1-1
d_call: -
v_call: TRBV5-5
clone_size: -